This T cell receptor beta chain was sequenced in a study of cytomegalovirus exposure and HLA in healthy donors. Across the study: One earlier analysis, a look at about 179 million T cells, found almost 120 million unique TCR beta sequences.

Points from the study as a whole: As a later analysis showed, a missense DCLRE1C variant was linked to trimming of TCR beta V- and J-genes.

Both 60 Vbeta primers and 13 Jbeta primers went into the PCR. Sequencing used immunoSEQ multiplex PCR; TCRdb keeps in-frame clones, though not all of them. The sample lists around 130,000 clones, roughly three quarters seen once, with approximately 1.7% in the top ten. This clone has only a few counts. Its antigen is not known. The sequence derives from a middle-aged woman in good health and CMV-seronegative. Input material: PBMCs.

CDR3 sequence: CASSPGQPNSPLHF. CDR3 coding DNA: TGTGCCAGCAGTCCGGGACAACCGAATTCACCCCTCCACTTT. V gene TRBV27 combines with J gene TRBJ1-6; weak D call: TRBD1 (6 bases). Germline loops: CDR1 MNHEY, CDR2 SMNVEV (reference sequence). This CDR3 has 14 residues. Trimming took off 5 bases at V and 7 bases at J, with 12 bases between the two ends.